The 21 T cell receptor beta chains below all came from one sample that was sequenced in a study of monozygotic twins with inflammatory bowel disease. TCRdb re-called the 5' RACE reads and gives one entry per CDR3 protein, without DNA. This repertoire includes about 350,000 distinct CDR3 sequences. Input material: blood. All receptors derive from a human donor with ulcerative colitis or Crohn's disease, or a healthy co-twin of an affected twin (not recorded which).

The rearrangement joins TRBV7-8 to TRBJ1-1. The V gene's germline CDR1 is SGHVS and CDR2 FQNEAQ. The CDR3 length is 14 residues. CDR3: CASSGTELNTEAFF.

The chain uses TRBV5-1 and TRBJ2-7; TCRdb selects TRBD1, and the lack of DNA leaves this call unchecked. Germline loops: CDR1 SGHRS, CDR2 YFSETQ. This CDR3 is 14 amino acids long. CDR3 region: CASSSGQGVNEQYF. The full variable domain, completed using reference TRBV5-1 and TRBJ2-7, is KAGVTQTPRYLIKTRGQQVTLSCSPISGHRSVSWYQQTPGQGLQFLFEYFSETQRNKGNFPGRFSGRQFSNSRSEMNVSTLELGDSALYLCASSSGQGVNEQYFGPGTRLTVT.

This CDR3 is CAGRPSGGREQYF. The chain is built from TRBV27 and TRBJ2-7; TCRdb names TRBD1, which stays unverified in the absence of DNA. The germline V gene encodes CDR1 MNHEY and CDR2 SMNVEV (reference sequence). The CDR3 runs to 13 residues.

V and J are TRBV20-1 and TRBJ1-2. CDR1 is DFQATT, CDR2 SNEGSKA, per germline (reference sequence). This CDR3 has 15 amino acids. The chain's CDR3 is CSAPEGGRAFKGYTF.

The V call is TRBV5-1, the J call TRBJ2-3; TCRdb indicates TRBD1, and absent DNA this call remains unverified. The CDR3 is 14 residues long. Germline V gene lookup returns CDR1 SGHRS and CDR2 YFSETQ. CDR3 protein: CASSALGASDTQYF.

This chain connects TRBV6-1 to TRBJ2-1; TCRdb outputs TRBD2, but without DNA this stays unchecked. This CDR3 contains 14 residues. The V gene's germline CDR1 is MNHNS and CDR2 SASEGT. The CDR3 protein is CASKEREVPREQFF.

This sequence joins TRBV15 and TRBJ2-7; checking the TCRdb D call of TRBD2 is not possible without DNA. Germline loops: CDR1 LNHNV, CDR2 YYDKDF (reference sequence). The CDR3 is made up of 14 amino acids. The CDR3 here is CATSRDPKGGEQYF.

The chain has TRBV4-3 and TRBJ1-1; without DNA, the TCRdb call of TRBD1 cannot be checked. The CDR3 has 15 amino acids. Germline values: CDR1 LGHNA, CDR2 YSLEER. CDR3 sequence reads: CASSHGTGPDTEAFF.

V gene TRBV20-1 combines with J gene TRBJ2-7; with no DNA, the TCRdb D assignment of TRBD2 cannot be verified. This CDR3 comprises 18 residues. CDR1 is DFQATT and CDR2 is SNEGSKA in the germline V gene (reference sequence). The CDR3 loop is CSAPSPPGTSGSVYEQYF.

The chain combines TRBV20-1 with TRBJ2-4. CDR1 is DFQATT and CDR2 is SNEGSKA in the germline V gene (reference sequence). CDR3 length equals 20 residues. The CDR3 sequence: CSARNRNYSLNFLAKNIQYF.

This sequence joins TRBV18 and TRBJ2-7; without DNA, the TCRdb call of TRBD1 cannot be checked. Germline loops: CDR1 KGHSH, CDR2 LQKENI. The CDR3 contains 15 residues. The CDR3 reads CASSPTDRGTYEQYF.

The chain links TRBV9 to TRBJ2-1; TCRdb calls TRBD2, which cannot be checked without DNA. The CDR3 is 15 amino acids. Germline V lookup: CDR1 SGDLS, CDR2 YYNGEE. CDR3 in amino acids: CASSTGGGARIEQFF.

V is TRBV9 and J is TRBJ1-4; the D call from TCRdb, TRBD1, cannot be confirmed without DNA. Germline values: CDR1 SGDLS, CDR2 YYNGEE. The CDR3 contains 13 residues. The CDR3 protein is CASRDRRDEKLFF.

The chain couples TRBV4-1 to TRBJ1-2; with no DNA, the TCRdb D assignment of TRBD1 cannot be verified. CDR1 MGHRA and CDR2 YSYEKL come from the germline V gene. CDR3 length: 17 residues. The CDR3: CASSQETGQGIYYGYTF.

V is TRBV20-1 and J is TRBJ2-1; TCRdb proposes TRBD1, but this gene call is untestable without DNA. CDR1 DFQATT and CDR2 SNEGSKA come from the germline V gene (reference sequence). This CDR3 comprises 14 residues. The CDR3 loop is CSARKETGAYEQFF.

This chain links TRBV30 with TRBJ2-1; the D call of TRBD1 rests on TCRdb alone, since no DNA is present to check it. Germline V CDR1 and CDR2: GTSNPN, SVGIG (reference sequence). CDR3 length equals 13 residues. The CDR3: CAWIGGGVGEQFF.

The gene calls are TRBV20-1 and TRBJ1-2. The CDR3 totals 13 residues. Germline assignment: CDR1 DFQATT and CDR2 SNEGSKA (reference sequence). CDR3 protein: CSARWISNYGYTF.

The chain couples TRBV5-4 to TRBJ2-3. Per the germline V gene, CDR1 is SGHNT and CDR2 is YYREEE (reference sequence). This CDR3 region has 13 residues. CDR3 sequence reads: CASSPIASDTQYF.

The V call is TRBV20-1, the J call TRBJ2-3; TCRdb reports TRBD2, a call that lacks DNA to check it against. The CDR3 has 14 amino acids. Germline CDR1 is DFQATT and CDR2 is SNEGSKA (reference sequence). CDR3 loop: CSAPLAGRADTQYF.

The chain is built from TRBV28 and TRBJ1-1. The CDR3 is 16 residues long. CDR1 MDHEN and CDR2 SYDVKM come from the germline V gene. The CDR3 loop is CASSLYPEGRGTEAFF.

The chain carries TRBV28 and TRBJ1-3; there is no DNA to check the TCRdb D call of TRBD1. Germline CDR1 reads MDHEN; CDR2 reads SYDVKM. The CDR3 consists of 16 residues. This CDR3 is CASSPGGVIAGNTIYF.